Below, one T cell receptor (beta chain) is given with its context. The sample originates from a study of T cells after yellow fever vaccination. Overall study context: With SMART-Seq v4 Ultra Low Input, the fractions containing low cell numbers were prepared.

The CDR3 runs to 20 residues. CDR1 and CDR2 from the germline V gene are SGHRS and YFSETQ. The V end lost 5 bases, the J end lost 1 base, and 29 bases lay between the germline ends. It was through 5'RACE template switching that TCR cDNA was made, with a universal primer site and UMIs added. TCRdb processed the 5' RACE reads anew with MiXCR; each CDR3 protein has one entry. The sample holds some 320,000 distinct CDR3 sequences; 8% to 10% are singletons and the top ten take about a sixth. This receptor was identified in a man aged 18 to 30 who received the YFV17D yellow fever vaccine. The rearrangement joins TRBV5-1 to TRBJ2-3, with a tentative D call TRBD1 (8 bases). The specimen was PBMCs, collected on the day of the first yellow fever vaccination. The CDR3 DNA follows: TGCGCCAGCAGTTATTCGACAGGGGCGACGGCGGGGGACCGCACAGATACGCAGTATTTT. Encoded protein: CASSYSTGATAGDRTDTQYF.